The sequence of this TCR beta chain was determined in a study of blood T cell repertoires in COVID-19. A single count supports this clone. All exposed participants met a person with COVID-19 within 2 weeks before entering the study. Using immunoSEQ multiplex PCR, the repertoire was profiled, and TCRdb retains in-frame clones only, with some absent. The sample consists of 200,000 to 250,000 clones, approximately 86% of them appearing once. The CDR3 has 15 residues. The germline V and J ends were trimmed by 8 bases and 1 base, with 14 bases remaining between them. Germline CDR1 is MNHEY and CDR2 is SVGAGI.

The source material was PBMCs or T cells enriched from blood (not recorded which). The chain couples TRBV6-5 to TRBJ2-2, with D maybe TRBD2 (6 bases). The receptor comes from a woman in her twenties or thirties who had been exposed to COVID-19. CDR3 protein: CASRRGTGNTGELFF. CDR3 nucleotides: TGTGCCAGCCGACGGGGGACGGGGAACACCGGGGAGCTGTTTTTT.